Listed below are T cell receptor beta chains from one sample, sequenced in a study of Graves' ophthalmopathy and Graves' hyperthyroidism. TCRdb re-called the multiplex PCR reads with MiXCR, one entry per CDR3 protein. This sample carries 300,000 to 400,000 distinct CDR3 sequences, roughly 17% of them seen once, and the ten largest clones take approximately 13%. Sequencing was carried out using peripheral blood. The source is an adult man with Graves' ophthalmopathy. CDR3s include the opening cysteine and the closing phenylalanine or tryptophan. Size tells how often a clone was seen (once, few, many) or the class of an expanded clone, and some rows leave it out.

CDR3aa: CAWSVSSGPYEQYF
j_gene: TRBJ2-7
len: 14
abundance: many
v_gene: TRBV30

CDR3aa: CASSQDREGTRGYTF
j_gene: TRBJ1-2
len: 15
abundance: many
v_gene: TRBV19

CDR3aa: CSASPAGLTYEQYF
j_gene: TRBJ2-7
len: 14
abundance: many
v_gene: TRBV20-1

CDR3aa: CASSYTGTRQETQYF
j_gene: .
len: 15
abundance: .
v_gene: TRBV7-2

CDR3aa: CASSLGTQFNQPQHF
j_gene: TRBJ1-5
len: 15
abundance: many
v_gene: TRBV5-1

CDR3aa: CSGTGSDEQYF
j_gene: TRBJ2-7
len: 11
abundance: many
v_gene: TRBV29-1

CDR3aa: CASSQEAVVQETQYF
j_gene: TRBJ2-5
len: 15
abundance: .
v_gene: TRBV4-3

CDR3aa: CATSRDLFGQGSYEQYF
j_gene: TRBJ2-7
len: 17
abundance: many
v_gene: TRBV15

CDR3aa: CASRTFGAGGQETQYF
j_gene: TRBJ2-5
len: 16
abundance: many
v_gene: TRBV7-2

CDR3aa: CSASTGLNQPQHF
j_gene: TRBJ1-5
len: 13
abundance: many
v_gene: TRBV20-1

CDR3aa: CASSEGSGSYEQYF
j_gene: TRBJ2-7
len: 14
abundance: .
v_gene: TRBV2

CDR3aa: CASSLTRVQETQYF
j_gene: TRBJ2-5
len: 14
abundance: many
v_gene: TRBV5-6

CDR3aa: CASSPDRALSSSPLHF
j_gene: TRBJ1-6
len: 16
abundance: many
v_gene: TRBV6-1

CDR3aa: CSARGTEYGYTF
j_gene: TRBJ1-2
len: 12
abundance: many
v_gene: TRBV20-1

CDR3aa: CASSTQQGFQETQYF
j_gene: TRBJ2-5
len: 15
abundance: many
v_gene: TRBV19

CDR3aa: CASSFSETQYF
j_gene: TRBJ2-5
len: 11
abundance: many
v_gene: TRBV7-2

CDR3aa: CASSFGGPQYEQYF
j_gene: TRBJ2-7
len: 14
abundance: .
v_gene: TRBV6-2/TRBV6-3

CDR3aa: CASWTFQALNQPQHF
j_gene: TRBJ1-5
len: 15
abundance: many
v_gene: TRBV6-2/TRBV6-3

CDR3aa: CASSPLDRANTEAFF
j_gene: TRBJ1-1
len: 15
abundance: few
v_gene: TRBV18

CDR3aa: CSVRIYRNYGYTF
j_gene: TRBJ1-2
len: 13
abundance: many
v_gene: TRBV29-1

CDR3aa: CASSYGLDEQYF
j_gene: TRBJ2-7
len: 12
abundance: few
v_gene: TRBV18

CDR3aa: CASSWKGRGNTEAFF
j_gene: TRBJ1-1
len: 15
abundance: many
v_gene: TRBV5-1

CDR3aa: CASSLGVYYGYTF
j_gene: TRBJ1-2
len: 13
abundance: many
v_gene: TRBV12-3/TRBV12-4

CDR3aa: CASSFISRQPQHF
j_gene: TRBJ1-5
len: 13
abundance: many
v_gene: TRBV12-3/TRBV12-4

CDR3aa: CASSDGVGDNSPLHF
j_gene: TRBJ1-6
len: 15
abundance: many
v_gene: TRBV6-1

CDR3aa: CASSRGRGGGYTF
j_gene: TRBJ1-2
len: 13
abundance: many
v_gene: TRBV12-3/TRBV12-4

CDR3aa: CASSWLYTNNQPQHF
j_gene: TRBJ1-5
len: 15
abundance: many
v_gene: TRBV6-2/TRBV6-3

CDR3aa: CASSPSSRSLGWETQYF
j_gene: TRBJ2-5
len: 17
abundance: many
v_gene: TRBV27

CDR3aa: CSARAPEAYQYF
j_gene: TRBJ2-5
len: 12
abundance: many
v_gene: TRBV20-1

CDR3aa: CASSSDRGSPLHF
j_gene: TRBJ1-6
len: 13
abundance: many
v_gene: TRBV19

CDR3aa: CASSLDRLQFNTIYF
j_gene: TRBJ1-3
len: 15
abundance: many
v_gene: TRBV11-2

CDR3aa: CSARPPLDRGIYGYTF
j_gene: TRBJ1-2
len: 16
abundance: many
v_gene: TRBV20-1

CDR3aa: CSGTRGTSWETQYF
j_gene: TRBJ2-5
len: 14
abundance: many
v_gene: TRBV20-1

CDR3aa: CASGTSGIETQYF
j_gene: TRBJ2-5
len: 13
abundance: .
v_gene: TRBV6-2/TRBV6-3

CDR3aa: CASSPPDLRETQYF
j_gene: TRBJ2-5
len: 14
abundance: once
v_gene: TRBV6-1

CDR3aa: CASTEAGGLSGANVLTF
j_gene: TRBJ2-6
len: 17
abundance: few
v_gene: TRBV6-1

CDR3aa: CASSFPRGQGDPYEQYF
j_gene: TRBJ2-7
len: 17
abundance: many
v_gene: TRBV7-9

CDR3aa: CASSLVGVAGGLETQYF
j_gene: TRBJ2-5
len: 17
abundance: many
v_gene: TRBV7-2

CDR3aa: CAISESNSGTGRRNYGYTF
j_gene: TRBJ1-2
len: 19
abundance: many
v_gene: TRBV10-3

CDR3aa: CASSSTSYEQYF
j_gene: TRBJ2-7
len: 12
abundance: many
v_gene: TRBV28

CDR3aa: CASSSGEVSGHLYEQYF
j_gene: TRBJ2-7
len: 17
abundance: many
v_gene: TRBV11-2

CDR3aa: CAWSMTRRGLSYGYTF
j_gene: TRBJ1-2
len: 16
abundance: many
v_gene: TRBV30

CDR3aa: CASSEARRAHSGNTIYF
j_gene: TRBJ1-3
len: 17
abundance: .
v_gene: TRBV6-1

CDR3aa: CASSPGTDSFEQYF
j_gene: TRBJ2-7
len: 14
abundance: few
v_gene: TRBV12-3/TRBV12-4